These 22 T cell receptor beta chains share one sample of origin, sequenced in a study of somatic mutations in cytotoxic T cells in rheumatoid arthritis. This table comes from immunoSEQ multiplex PCR, and its TCRdb copy is limited to in-frame clones, with some not included. This sample carries just under 6,500 clones, approximately 80% of them seen once, and the ten largest clones take about 32%. The specimen was CD8+ T cells sorted from blood, collected at a follow-up visit. The receptors originated from a woman between 65 and 79 years old with rheumatoid arthritis.

CDR3 protein: CASSQDTGRDYSYEQYF. The CDR3 nucleotides read TGCGCCAGCAGCCAAGATACCGGCCGGGACTACTCCTACGAGCAGTACTTC. The chain carries TRBV4-1 and TRBJ2-7; 7 nucleotides line up with TRBD2. The CDR3 is 17 residues long. In germline, CDR1 is MGHRA, CDR2 YSYEKL. V was pared by 0 bases and J by 0 bases, with 8 bases of the junction left unmatched.

The genes are TRBV29-1 and TRBJ2-7; 8 bases map to TRBD1. Germline V gene data show CDR1 as SQVTM and CDR2 as ANQGSEA. Unmatched junction bases numbered 10, after V lost 6 bases and J lost 3 bases. The CDR3 loop spans 14 amino acids. CDR3 DNA sequence: TGCAGCGTGGAGGGGTCGGGACAGGACTACGAGCAGTACTTC. Translating it yields CSVEGSGQDYEQYF.

The chain is built from TRBV6-4 and TRBJ2-5; TRBD2 matches 11 bases. The CDR3 is 15 amino acids. Germline CDR1 MRHNA, CDR2 SNTAGT. Losses at the gene ends were 3 bases for V and 4 bases for J; bases not matched to a gene: 4. CDR3 sequence reads: CASSEGTSGGETQYF. The CDR3 DNA reads TGTGCCAGCAGTGAAGGGACTAGCGGAGGAGAGACCCAGTACTTC.

V gene TRBV9 combines with J gene TRBJ2-3, with 8 bases matching TRBD2. This CDR3 is built from 15 residues. Trimming at V came to 4 bases and at J to 2 bases, leaving 6 bases not matched to a gene. Germline V lookup: CDR1 SGDLS, CDR2 YYNGEE. In DNA, the CDR3 is TGTGCCAGCAGCAGCGAGACTAGCGCCACAGATACGCAGTATTTT. Residues: CASSSETSATDTQYF.

This chain uses TRBV11-2 with TRBJ1-4; TRBD1 might be the D (6 bases). CDR3 length equals 16 residues. Germline V gene data show CDR1 as SGHAT and CDR2 as FQNNGV. Between the trimmed V and J ends, which lost 1 base and 6 bases, there was a span of 15 bases. CDR3 sequence reads: CASSLGTTDRDEKLFF. The CDR3 DNA reads TGTGCCAGCAGCTTAGGTACGACGGACAGAGATGAAAAACTGTTTTTT.

This chain connects TRBV7-2 to TRBJ1-2; D may be TRBD1 (5 bases). CDR1 is SGHTA and CDR2 is FQGNSA in the germline V gene. The CDR3 contains 16 residues. The V gene lost 1 base and the J gene lost 5 bases, with 17 bases spanning the gap. The CDR3 is CASSLGSMGPLYGYTF. CDR3 bases: TGTGCCAGCAGCTTAGGGTCGATGGGGCCACTATATGGCTACACCTTC. Looking up the rest from reference TRBV7-2 and TRBJ1-2 gives the full variable domain: GAGVSQSPSNKVTEKGKDVELRCDPISGHTALYWYRQSLGQGLEFLIYFQGNSAPDKSGLPSDRFSAERTGGSVSTLTIQRTQQEDSAVYLCASSLGSMGPLYGYTFGSGTRLTVV.

This clone was seen more than once but under ten times. The chain joins TRBV27 to TRBJ1-1; D uncertain. Looked up from germline, CDR1 is MNHEY and CDR2 is SMNVEV (reference sequence). This CDR3 is 14 amino acids long. Between the trimmed V and J ends, which lost 5 bases and 3 bases, there was a span of 13 bases. The CDR3, as DNA: TGTGCCAGCAGTAGCGCGTCATGGGACACTGAAGCTTTCTTT. It codes for CASSSASWDTEAFF.

The genes are TRBV6-4 and TRBJ2-3, with TRBD2 matching over 7 bases. The CDR3 extends over 14 amino acids. Germline CDR1 and CDR2: MRHNA and SNTAGT. V shed 4 bases and J 1 base; nucleotides not matched to a gene: 2. This CDR3 reads CASSVGGGTDTQYF. The CDR3 nucleotides read TGTGCCAGCAGTGTTGGGGGGGGCACAGATACGCAGTATTTT.

This clone came up a few times. The chain links TRBV4-1 to TRBJ1-1, with D possibly TRBD1 on 5 matching bases. V lost 2 bases to trimming and J lost 4 bases, with 8 bases between them. CDR3 size: 13 residues. Looked up from germline, CDR1 is MGHRA and CDR2 is YSYEKL. The CDR3 region is CASSQQGVTEAFF. DNA for the CDR3: TGCGCCAGCAGCCAACAGGGAGTCACTGAAGCTTTCTTT.

This clone was detected once. This chain links TRBV2 with TRBJ2-1, with D perhaps TRBD2 (5 bases). The CDR3 length is 14 residues. The V and J ends lost 7 bases and 5 bases respectively, with 15 bases between them. Germline lookup yields CDR1 SNHLY and CDR2 FYNNEI. The CDR3 loop reads CASIGSAGNNEQFF. The CDR3 coding sequence is TGTGCCAGCATCGGTAGCGCCGGGAACAATGAGCAGTTCTTC.

The J gene is TRBJ1-1, the V gene TRBV6-5; D might be TRBD1 (5 bases). This CDR3 is built from 15 residues. Germline CDR1 is MNHEY and CDR2 is SVGAGI. Trimming shortened V by 6 bases and J by 1 base, and 15 bases separated the two germline ends. CDR3 residues: CASRTAGSANTEAFF. The CDR3 bases are TGTGCCAGCAGGACCGCAGGGAGCGCGAACACTGAAGCTTTCTTT.

Judged by abundance, this clone is large. The DNA for the CDR3 is TGTGCCAGCACCGGGACTAGTCTGAATGAGCAGTTCTTC. Amino acids: CASTGTSLNEQFF. This chain uses TRBV6-1 with TRBJ2-1, with 8 bases that match TRBD2. This CDR3 region has 13 residues. After removal of 7 bases from V and 7 bases from J, the junction contained 6 bases not matched to a gene. The germline CDR1 and CDR2 sequences are MNHNS and SASEGT.

In DNA form, the CDR3 reads TGTGCCAGCAGTGACGGGCAGGGAGGAAACTATGGCTACACCTTC. Translation gives CASSDGQGGNYGYTF. The chain employs TRBV6-4 and TRBJ1-2, with D perhaps TRBD1 (5 bases). The CDR3 is made up of 15 amino acids. The ends were cut back, 2 bases at V and 2 bases at J, with 12 bases in the middle. Germline lookup yields CDR1 MRHNA and CDR2 SNTAGT.

This chain connects TRBV4-1 to TRBJ1-2; tentative D call: TRBD1 (5 bases). This CDR3 is built from 15 residues. The V end was cut by 7 bases, the J end by 0 bases, with 15 bases between. CDR1 is MGHRA, CDR2 YSYEKL, per germline. CDR3 in amino acids: CASNPRGGSNYGYTF. For the CDR3, the DNA is TGCGCCAGCAACCCCCGGGGCGGGTCTAACTATGGCTACACCTTC.

This clone was seen just once. The chain links TRBV7-9 to TRBJ1-6, with 7 bases identical to TRBD1. This CDR3 is built from 16 residues. Germline V CDR1 and CDR2: SEHNR, FQNEAQ (reference sequence). After removal of 4 bases from V and 4 bases from J, the junction contained 7 bases not matched to a gene. CDR3 coding DNA: TGTGCCAGCAGCTCGAGGGACAGTCCTTATAATTCACCCCTCCACTTT. Its translation: CASSSRDSPYNSPLHF.

As DNA, the CDR3 is TGTGCCAGCAGCGCCCAACAGGGACTAGCGGGAGAGACCCAGTACTTC. As protein: CASSAQQGLAGETQYF. V is TRBV9 and J is TRBJ2-5; 12 positions match TRBD2. Germline V gives CDR1 SGDLS, CDR2 YYNGEE. This CDR3 spans 16 amino acids. Trimming took 3 bases from V and 4 from J; bases not matched to a gene: 7.

This clone was seen just once. The chain recombines TRBV25-1 with TRBJ1-4; no firm D call. The CDR3 length is 16 residues. V lost 5 bases and J lost 2, with 15 bases in between. Germline V gene lookup returns CDR1 MGHDK and CDR2 SYGVNS. This CDR3 reads CASSPRHGRTNEKLFF. The CDR3 DNA reads as TGTGCCAGCAGTCCACGCCACGGACGGACTAATGAAAAACTGTTTTTT. The full variable domain, its missing parts supplied by reference TRBV25-1 and TRBJ1-4, is EADIYQTPRYLVIGTGKKITLECSQTMGHDKMYWYQQDPGMELHLIHYSYGVNSTEKGDLSSESTVSRIRTEHFPLTLESARPSHTSQYLCASSPRHGRTNEKLFFGSGTQLSVL.

This CDR3 is CASSADSSDTQYF. The CDR3 DNA is TGTGCCAGCAGCGCGGACAGTTCAGATACGCAGTATTTT. The chain couples TRBV9 to TRBJ2-3; maybe TRBD1 (6 bases). The CDR3 covers 13 residues. V was shortened by 3 bases and J by 4 bases, with 9 bases between the two germline ends. CDR1 and CDR2 (germline): SGDLS, YYNGEE.

The chain recombines TRBV5-4 with TRBJ1-2; D gene ambiguous. The germline V and J ends were trimmed by 3 bases and 6 bases, with 12 bases remaining between them. Per the germline V gene, CDR1 is SGHNT and CDR2 is YYREEE (reference sequence). The CDR3 covers 13 residues. In DNA form, the CDR3 reads TGTGCCAGCAGCTCGTCAAGCTTAGATGGCTACACCTTC. This encodes CASSSSSLDGYTF.

The DNA for the CDR3 is TGCGCCAGCAGCTTGGGCCCGACAGGAAAAATGAACACTGAAGCTTTCTTT. This gives the protein CASSLGPTGKMNTEAFF. V is TRBV5-1 and J is TRBJ1-1; weak D call: TRBD1 (6 bases). V lost 0 bases to trimming and J lost 0 bases, with 15 bases between them. The CDR3 runs 17 residues. Germline lookup yields CDR1 SGHRS and CDR2 YFSETQ.

This clone has just one count. The chain joins TRBV6-5 to TRBJ2-7; 7 bases are shared with TRBD2. V was clipped by 0 bases and J by 0 bases; unmatched bases: 5. This CDR3 region has 16 residues. CDR1 is MNHEY and CDR2 is SVGAGI in the germline V gene. CDR3 sequence: CASSYSASGSSYEQYF. The CDR3 region has the DNA TGTGCCAGCAGTTACTCGGCTAGCGGAAGCTCCTACGAGCAGTACTTC.

V and J are TRBV6-1 and TRBJ2-4, with D perhaps TRBD2 (5 bases). This CDR3 region has 12 residues. V lost 4 bases, J lost 9 bases, and 10 bases lay in between. Germline CDR1 is MNHNS and CDR2 is SASEGT. This CDR3 is CASSVFRGIQYF. CDR3 DNA sequence: TGTGCCAGCAGTGTTTTTCGGGGCATTCAGTACTTC.